This TCR beta chain was identified during a study of vaccination effects on CD4 cells after COVID-19. Study background: Viral peptide pool expansion of antigen-specific CD4+ T cells preceded sequencing in the ViraFEST assay. Samples collected post-vaccine were obtained a median of 72 days after the second dose.

A word on this clone: The antigen is undetermined.

Unmatched junction bases numbered 7, after V lost 4 bases and J lost 6 bases. Per germline, CDR1 KGHSH and CDR2 LQKENI. This CDR3 has 15 residues. Regarding the study as a whole: Sampling in the study covered few convalescent patients and included no early post-infection timepoints. Clones from infection and from vaccination both contracted markedly late after vaccination.

Libraries were prepared by immunoSEQ multiplex PCR; TCRdb keeps only in-frame clonotypes and omits some of them. The table records tens of thousands of clones, about 80% of them present only once. The authors isolated CD4+ T cells after roughly 10 days of culture. Between March and December 2020, the person had a SARS-CoV-2 infection that PCR confirmed. The participants, recipients of two vaccine doses, got either BNT162b2 or mRNA-1273. The origin of this receptor is a human donor who had a prior SARS-CoV-2 infection. The sample was CD4+ T cells from PBMCs cultured without peptide, taken after COVID-19 vaccination. The chain links TRBV18 to TRBJ2-1; TRBD1 matches 9 bases. The CDR3 sequence: CASSRRQGDGNEQFF. CDR3 coding DNA: TGTGCCAGCTCACGACGACAGGGGGACGGCAATGAGCAGTTCTTC. The entire variable domain, with the rest obtained from reference TRBV18 and TRBJ2-1, is as follows: NAGVMQNPRHLVRRRGQEARLRCSPMKGHSHVYWYRQLPEEGLKFMVYLQKENIIDESGMPKERFSAEFPKEGPSILRIQQVVRGDSAAYFCASSRRQGDGNEQFFGPGTRLTVL.